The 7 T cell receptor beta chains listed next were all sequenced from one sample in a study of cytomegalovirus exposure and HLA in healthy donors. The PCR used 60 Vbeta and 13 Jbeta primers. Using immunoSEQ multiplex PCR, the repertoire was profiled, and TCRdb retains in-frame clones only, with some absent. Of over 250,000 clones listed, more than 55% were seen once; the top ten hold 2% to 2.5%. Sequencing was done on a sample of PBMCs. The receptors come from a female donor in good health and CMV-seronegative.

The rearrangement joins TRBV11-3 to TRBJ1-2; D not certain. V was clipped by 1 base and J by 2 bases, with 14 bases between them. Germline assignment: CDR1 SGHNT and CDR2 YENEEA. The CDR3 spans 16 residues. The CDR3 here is CASSLVDGGSNYGYTF. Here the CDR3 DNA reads TGTGCCAGCAGCTTAGTCGACGGCGGTAGCAACTATGGCTACACCTTC.

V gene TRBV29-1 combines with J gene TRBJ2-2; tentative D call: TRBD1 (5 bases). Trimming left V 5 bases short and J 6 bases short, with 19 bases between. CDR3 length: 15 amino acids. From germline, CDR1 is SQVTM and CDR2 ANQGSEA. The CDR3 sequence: CSVKWWQGVPGELFF. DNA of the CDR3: TGCAGCGTTAAGTGGTGGCAGGGTGTACCCGGGGAGCTGTTTTTT.

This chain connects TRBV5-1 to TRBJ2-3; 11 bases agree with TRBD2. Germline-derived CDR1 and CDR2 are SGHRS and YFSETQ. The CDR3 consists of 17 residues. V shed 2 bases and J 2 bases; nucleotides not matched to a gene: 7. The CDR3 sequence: CASSLGLAGGPTDTQYF. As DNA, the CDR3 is TGCGCCAGCAGCTTAGGGCTAGCGGGAGGCCCCACAGATACGCAGTATTTT. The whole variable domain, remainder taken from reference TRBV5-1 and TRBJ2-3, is KAGVTQTPRYLIKTRGQQVTLSCSPISGHRSVSWYQQTPGQGLQFLFEYFSETQRNKGNFPGRFSGRQFSNSRSEMNVSTLELGDSALYLCASSLGLAGGPTDTQYFGPGTRLTVL.

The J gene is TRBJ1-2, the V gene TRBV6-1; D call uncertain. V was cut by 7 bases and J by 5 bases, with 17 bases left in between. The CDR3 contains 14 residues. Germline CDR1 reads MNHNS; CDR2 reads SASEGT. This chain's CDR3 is CASTLPLRRYGYTF. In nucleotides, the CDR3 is TGTGCCAGCACCCTCCCCCTACGGCGGTATGGCTACACCTTC.

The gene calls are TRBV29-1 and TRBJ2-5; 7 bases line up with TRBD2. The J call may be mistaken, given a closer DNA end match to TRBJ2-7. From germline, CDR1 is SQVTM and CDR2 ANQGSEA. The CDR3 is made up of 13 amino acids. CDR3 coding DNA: TGCAGCGTTGTGGCTAGCGGAACCTACGAGCAGTACTTC. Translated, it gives CSVVASGTYEQYF.

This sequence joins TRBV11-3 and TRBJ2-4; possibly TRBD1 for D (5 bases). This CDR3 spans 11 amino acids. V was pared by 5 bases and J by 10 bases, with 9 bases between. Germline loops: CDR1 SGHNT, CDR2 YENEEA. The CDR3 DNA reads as TGTGCCAGCAGCCCAGGGATGATTCAGTACTTC. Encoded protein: CASSPGMIQYF.

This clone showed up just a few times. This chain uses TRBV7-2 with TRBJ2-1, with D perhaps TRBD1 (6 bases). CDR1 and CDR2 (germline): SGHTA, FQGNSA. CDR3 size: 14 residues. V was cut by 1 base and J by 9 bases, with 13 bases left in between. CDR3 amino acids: CASSLVGGESEQFF. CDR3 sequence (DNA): TGTGCCAGCAGCTTAGTAGGGGGAGAGTCTGAGCAGTTCTTC.